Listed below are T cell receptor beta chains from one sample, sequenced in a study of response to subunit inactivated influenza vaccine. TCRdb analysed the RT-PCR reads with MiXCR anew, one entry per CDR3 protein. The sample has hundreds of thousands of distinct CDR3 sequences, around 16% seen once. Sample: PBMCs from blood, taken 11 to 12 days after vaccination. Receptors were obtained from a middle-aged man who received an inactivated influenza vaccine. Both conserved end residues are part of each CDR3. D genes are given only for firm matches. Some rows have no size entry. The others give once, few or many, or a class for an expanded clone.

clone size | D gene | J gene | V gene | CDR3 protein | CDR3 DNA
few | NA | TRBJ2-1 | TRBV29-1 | CSGKTNSYNEQFF | TGCAGCGGGAAGACAAACTCCTACAATGAGCAGTTCTTC
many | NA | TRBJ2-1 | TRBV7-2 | CASSLGVGNNEQFF | TGTGCCAGCAGCTTAGGAGTAGGGAACAATGAGCAGTTCTTC
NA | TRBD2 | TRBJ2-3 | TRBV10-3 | CAISETYSGRARTDTQYF | TGTGCCATCAGTGAGACGTATAGCGGGAGGGCCAGGACAGATACGCAGTATTTT
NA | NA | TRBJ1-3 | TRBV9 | CASSTRDASSGNTIYF | TGTGCCAGCAGCACGCGGGACGCAAGCTCTGGAAACACCATATATTTT
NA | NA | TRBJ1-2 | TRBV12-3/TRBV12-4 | CASRGTGKRGNYGYTF | TGTGCCAGCAGGGGAACAGGGAAGAGGGGTAACTATGGCTACACCTTC
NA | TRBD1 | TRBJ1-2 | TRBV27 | CASSPLKLGQGYYGYTF | TGTGCCAGCAGCCCACTCAAGCTAGGACAGGGCTACTATGGCTACACCTTC
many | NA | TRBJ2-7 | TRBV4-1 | CASSQPRQAYEQYF | TGCGCCAGCAGCCAGCCTCGACAGGCCTACGAGCAGTACTTC
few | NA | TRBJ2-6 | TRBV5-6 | CASSDGASGANVLTF | TGTGCCAGCAGCGACGGTGCCTCTGGGGCCAACGTCCTGACTTTC
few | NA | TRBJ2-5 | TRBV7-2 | CASSSMDRQETQYF | TGTGCCAGCAGCTCCATGGACAGACAAGAGACCCAGTACTTC
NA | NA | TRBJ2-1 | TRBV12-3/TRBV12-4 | CASSLIAKTYNEQFF | TGTGCCAGCAGCCTTATAGCGAAGACTTACAATGAGCAGTTCTTC
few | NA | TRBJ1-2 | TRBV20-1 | CSATGGHLYGCTF | TGCAGTGCTACCGGGGGCCACCTCTATGGCTGCACCTTC
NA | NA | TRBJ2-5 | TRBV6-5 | CASSYGGLYQETQYF | TGTGCCAGCAGTTATGGGGGGTTGTACCAAGAGACCCAGTACTTC
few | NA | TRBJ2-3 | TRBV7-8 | CASSLGVLWGMTSTDTQYF | TGTGCCAGCAGCTTAGGAGTTTTATGGGGGATGACTAGCACAGATACGCAGTATTTT
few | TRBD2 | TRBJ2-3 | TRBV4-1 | CASSLGGGTDSTDTQYF | TGCGCCAGCAGCCTCGGGGGGGGGACGGACAGCACAGATACGCAGTATTTT
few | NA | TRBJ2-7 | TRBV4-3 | CASSQAQGNEQYF | TGCGCCAGCAGCCAAGCCCAGGGGAACGAGCAGTACTTC
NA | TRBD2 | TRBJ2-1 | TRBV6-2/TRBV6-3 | CASSATSGRATRDNEQFF | TGTGCCAGCAGTGCGACTAGCGGGAGGGCCACCCGGGACAATGAGCAGTTCTTC
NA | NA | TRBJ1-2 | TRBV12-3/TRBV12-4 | CASRILGGYTF | TGTGCCAGCAGGATTTTGGGCGGCTACACCTTC
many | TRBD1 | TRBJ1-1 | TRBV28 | CASRGDRGPAEAFF | TGTGCCAGCAGGGGGGACAGGGGGCCGGCTGAAGCTTTCTTT
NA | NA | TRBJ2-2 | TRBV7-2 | CASSLRWMDTGELFF | TGTGCCAGCAGCTTACGCTGGATGGACACCGGGGAGCTGTTTTTT
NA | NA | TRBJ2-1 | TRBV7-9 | CASSLGLFSYNEQFF | TGTGCCAGCAGCTTAGGACTTTTCTCCTACAATGAGCAGTTCTTC
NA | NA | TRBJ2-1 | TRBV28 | CASSLVEEGQFF | TGTGCCAGCAGTTTGGTTGAGGAGGGACAGTTCTTC
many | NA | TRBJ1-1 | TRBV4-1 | CASSQVSGNTEAFF | TGCGCCAGCAGCCAAGTATCAGGGAACACTGAAGCTTTCTTT
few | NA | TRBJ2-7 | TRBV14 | CASSHPPGAYEQYF | TGTGCCAGCAGCCACCCCCCCGGAGCCTACGAGCAGTACTTC
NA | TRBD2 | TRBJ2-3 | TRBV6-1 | CASSEVGGFTDTQYF | TGTGCCAGCAGTGAGGTGGGAGGGTTTACCGATACGCAGTATTTT
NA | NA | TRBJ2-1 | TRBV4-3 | CASSQELSRGAYNEQFF | TGCGCCAGCAGCCAAGAATTGTCCCGGGGGGCTTACAATGAGCAGTTCTTC
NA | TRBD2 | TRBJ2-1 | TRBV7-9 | CASSFQKREGPEQFF | TGTGCCAGCAGCTTTCAAAAGCGGGAGGGCCCTGAGCAGTTCTTC
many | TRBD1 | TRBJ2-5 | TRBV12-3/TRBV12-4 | CASSFRAGGETQYF | TGTGCCAGCAGTTTCCGGGCAGGGGGAGAGACCCAGTACTTC
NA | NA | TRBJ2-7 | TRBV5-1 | CASRKGGTVLDEQYF | TGCGCCAGCAGAAAGGGCGGGACAGTTTTGGACGAGCAGTACTTC
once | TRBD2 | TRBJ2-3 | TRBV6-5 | CASSYGLAGYASTDTQYF | TGTGCCAGCAGTTACGGCCTAGCGGGGTACGCTAGCACAGATACGCAGTATTTT
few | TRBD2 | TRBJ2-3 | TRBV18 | CASSQTSGSSDTQYF | TGTGCCAGCTCACAAACTAGCGGGAGTAGCGATACGCAGTATTTT
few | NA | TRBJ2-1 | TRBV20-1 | CSARDRRGLYNEQFF | TGCAGTGCTAGGGACCGGAGGGGGCTCTACAATGAGCAGTTCTTC
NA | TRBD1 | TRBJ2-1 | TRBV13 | CASSSPQTGYYNEQFF | TGTGCCAGCAGCTCCCCCCAGACAGGGTACTACAATGAGCAGTTCTTC
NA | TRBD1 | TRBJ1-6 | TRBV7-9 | CASSQYRGGNSPLHF | TGTGCCAGCAGCCAGTACAGGGGCGGGAATTCACCCCTCCACTTT
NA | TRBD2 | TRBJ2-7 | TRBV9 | CASSTRTGGYEQYF | TGTGCCAGCAGCACCCGGACGGGGGGCTACGAGCAGTACTTC
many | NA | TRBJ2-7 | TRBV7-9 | CASSRSAGLSYEQYF | TGTGCCAGCAGCCGGTCGGCAGGGCTCTCCTACGAGCAGTACTTC
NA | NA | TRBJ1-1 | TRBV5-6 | CASSYDRRGPEAFF | TGTGCCAGCAGTTATGACAGACGGGGGCCTGAAGCTTTCTTT
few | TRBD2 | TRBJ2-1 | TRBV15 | CATSRDNRAGARAYNEQFF | TGTGCCACCAGCAGAGATAATAGAGCGGGAGCTCGGGCTTACAATGAGCAGTTCTTC
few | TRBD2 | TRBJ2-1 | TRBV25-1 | CASREAGGLNEQFF | TGTGCCAGCAGGGAAGCGGGAGGCCTCAATGAGCAGTTCTTC
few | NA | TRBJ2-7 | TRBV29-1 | CSVEDRGPEQYF | TGCAGCGTTGAAGATCGGGGTCCCGAGCAGTACTTC
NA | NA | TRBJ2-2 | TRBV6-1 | CASRDINTGELFF | TGTGCCAGCAGGGACATCAACACCGGGGAGCTGTTTTTT
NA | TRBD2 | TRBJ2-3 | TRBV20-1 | CSARDRAGGRTDTQYF | TGCAGTGCTAGAGATCGGGCGGGGGGACGCACAGATACGCAGTATTTT
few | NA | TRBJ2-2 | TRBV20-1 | CSARALGKGAGELFF | TGCAGTGCTAGAGCTTTGGGAAAAGGGGCCGGGGAGCTGTTTTTT
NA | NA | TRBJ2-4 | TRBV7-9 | CASSRGYIQYF | TGTGCCAGCAGCCGAGGATACATTCAGTACTTC
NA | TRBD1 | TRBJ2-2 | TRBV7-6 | CASSLSGQSTGELFF | TGTGCCAGCAGCTTATCGGGACAGTCCACCGGGGAGCTGTTTTTT
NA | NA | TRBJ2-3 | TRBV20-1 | CSARAGIANTDTQYF | TGCAGTGCTAGAGCAGGGATAGCCAACACAGATACGCAGTATTTT
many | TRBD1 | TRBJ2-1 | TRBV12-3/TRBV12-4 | CASSRDREPYNEQFF | TGTGCCAGCAGTAGGGACAGGGAACCCTACAATGAGCAGTTCTTC
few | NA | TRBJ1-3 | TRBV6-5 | CASSYGQGRSGNTIYF | TGTGCCAGCAGTTACGGTCAGGGACGATCTGGAAACACCATATATTTT
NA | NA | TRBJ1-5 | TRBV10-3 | CAISELNRDVSPQHF | TGTGCCATCAGTGAGCTTAATCGAGATGTTTCACCCCAGCATTTT
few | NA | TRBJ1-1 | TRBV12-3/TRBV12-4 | CASSLVPPEVPEAFF | TGTGCCAGCAGTTTAGTCCCTCCAGAGGTTCCTGAAGCTTTCTTT
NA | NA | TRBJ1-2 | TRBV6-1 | CASNQGSNYGYTF | TGTGCCAGCAACCAGGGGTCTAACTATGGCTACACCTTC
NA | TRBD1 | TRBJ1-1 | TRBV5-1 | CASSFQGADAEAFF | TGCGCCAGCAGCTTTCAGGGGGCGGACGCTGAAGCTTTCTTT
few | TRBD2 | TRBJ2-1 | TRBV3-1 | CASSQGGRATFSYNEQFF | TGTGCCAGCAGCCAAGGTGGGAGGGCCACCTTCTCCTACAATGAGCAGTTCTTC
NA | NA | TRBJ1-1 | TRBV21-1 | CASSTGDSRGTEAFF | TGTGCCAGCAGCACCGGGGACTCCCGTGGGACTGAAGCTTTCTTT
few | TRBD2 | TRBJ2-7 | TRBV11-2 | CASSAPGLAGHTPPYEQYF | TGTGCCAGCAGCGCCCCGGGACTAGCGGGACACACTCCCCCCTACGAGCAGTACTTC
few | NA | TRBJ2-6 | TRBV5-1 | CASSIGISGANVLTF | TGCGCCAGCAGTATAGGGATTTCTGGGGCCAACGTCCTGACTTTC
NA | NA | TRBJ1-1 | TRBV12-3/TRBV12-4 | CASSPFNTEAFF | TGTGCCAGCAGTCCTTTCAACACTGAAGCTTTCTTT
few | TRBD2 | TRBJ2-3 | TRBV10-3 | CAISKREARFDTQYF | TGTGCCATCAGTAAGCGGGAGGCCCGTTTCGATACGCAGTATTTT